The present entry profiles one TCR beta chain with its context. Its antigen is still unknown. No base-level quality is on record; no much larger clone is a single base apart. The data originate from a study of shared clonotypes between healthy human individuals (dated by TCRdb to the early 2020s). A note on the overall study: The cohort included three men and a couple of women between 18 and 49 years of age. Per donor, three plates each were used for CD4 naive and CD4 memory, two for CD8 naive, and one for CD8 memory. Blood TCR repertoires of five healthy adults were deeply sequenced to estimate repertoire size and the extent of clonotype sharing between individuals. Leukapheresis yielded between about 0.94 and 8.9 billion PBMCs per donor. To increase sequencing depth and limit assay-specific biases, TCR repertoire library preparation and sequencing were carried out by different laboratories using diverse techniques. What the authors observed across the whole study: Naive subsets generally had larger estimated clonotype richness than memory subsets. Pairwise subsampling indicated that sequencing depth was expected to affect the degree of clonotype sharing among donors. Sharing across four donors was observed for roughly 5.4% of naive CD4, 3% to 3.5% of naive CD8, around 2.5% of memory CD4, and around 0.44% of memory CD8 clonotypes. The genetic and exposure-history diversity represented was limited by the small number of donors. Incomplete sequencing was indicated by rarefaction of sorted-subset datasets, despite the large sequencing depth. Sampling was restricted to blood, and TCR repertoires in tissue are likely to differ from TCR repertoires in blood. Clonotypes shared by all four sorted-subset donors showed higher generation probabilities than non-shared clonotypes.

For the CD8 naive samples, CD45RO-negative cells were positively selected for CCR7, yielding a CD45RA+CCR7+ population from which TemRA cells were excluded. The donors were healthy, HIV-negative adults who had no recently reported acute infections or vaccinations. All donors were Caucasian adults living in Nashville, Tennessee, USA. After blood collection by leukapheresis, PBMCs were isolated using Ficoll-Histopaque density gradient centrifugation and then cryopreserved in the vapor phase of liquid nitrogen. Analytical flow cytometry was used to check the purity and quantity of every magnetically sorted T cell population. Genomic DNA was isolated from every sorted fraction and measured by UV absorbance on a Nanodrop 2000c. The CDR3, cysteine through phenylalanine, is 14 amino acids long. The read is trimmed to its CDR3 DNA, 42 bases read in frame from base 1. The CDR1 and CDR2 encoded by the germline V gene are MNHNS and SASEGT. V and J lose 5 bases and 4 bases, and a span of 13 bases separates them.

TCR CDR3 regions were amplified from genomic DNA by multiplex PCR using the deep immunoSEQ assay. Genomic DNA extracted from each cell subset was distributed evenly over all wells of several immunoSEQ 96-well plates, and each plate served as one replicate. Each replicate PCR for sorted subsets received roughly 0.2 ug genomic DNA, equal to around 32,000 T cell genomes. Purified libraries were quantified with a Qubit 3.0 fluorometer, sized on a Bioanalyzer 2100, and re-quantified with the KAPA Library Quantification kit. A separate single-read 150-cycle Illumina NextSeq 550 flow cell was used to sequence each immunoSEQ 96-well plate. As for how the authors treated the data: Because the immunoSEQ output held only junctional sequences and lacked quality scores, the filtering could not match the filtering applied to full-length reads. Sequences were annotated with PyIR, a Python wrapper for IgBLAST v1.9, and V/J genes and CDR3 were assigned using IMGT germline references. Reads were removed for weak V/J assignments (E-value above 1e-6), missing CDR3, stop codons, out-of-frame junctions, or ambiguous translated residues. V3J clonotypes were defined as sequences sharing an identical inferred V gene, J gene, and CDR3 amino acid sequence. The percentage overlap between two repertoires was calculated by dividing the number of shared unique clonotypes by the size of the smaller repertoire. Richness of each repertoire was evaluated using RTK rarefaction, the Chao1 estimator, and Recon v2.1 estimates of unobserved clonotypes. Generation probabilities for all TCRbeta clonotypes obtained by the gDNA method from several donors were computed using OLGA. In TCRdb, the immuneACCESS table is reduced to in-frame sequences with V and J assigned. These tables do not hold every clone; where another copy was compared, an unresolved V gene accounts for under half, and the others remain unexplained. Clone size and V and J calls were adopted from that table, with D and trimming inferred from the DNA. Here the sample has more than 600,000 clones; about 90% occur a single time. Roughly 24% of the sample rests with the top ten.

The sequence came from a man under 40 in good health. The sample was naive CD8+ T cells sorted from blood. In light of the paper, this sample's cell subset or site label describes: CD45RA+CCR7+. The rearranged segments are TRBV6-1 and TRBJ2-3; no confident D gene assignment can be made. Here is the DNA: TGTGCCAGCAGTCCCGTTCTCTTCGCAGATACGCAGTATTTT. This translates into CASSPVLFADTQYF.